This T cell receptor beta chain was identified in a study of T cell responses to AZD1222 COVID-19 vaccine. Study-wide results and limits: Seropositive at baseline were only 5 to 7 AZD1222 recipients.

Germline CDR1 is ENHRY and CDR2 is SYGVKD. The length of the CDR3 is 13 residues. Trimming cost V 8 bases and J 1 base; bases outside gene matches: 5. Comments on this clone: Antigen specificity is unknown.

Generated by immunoSEQ multiplex PCR, the TCRdb table keeps only in-frame clones and is missing some. Of over 130,000 clones in the sample, 92% were seen once. This clonotype was obtained from an adult who received the AZD1222 COVID-19 vaccine. The V and J genes are TRBV10-3 and TRBJ2-7; 7 bases map to TRBD1. Sample: peripheral blood, taken 28 days after the second AZD1222 dose. CDR3 nucleotides: TGTGCCATCGGGACAGCCGAATCCTACGAGCAGTACTTC. It translates to CAIGTAESYEQYF.